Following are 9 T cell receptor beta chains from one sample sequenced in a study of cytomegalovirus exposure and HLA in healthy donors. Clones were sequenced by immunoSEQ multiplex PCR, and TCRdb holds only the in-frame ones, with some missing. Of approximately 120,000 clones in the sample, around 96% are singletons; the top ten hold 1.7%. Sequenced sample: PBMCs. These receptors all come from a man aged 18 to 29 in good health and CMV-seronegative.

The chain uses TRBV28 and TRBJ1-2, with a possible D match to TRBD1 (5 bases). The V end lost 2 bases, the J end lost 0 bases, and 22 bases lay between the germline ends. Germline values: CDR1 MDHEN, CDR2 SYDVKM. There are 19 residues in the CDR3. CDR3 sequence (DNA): TGTGCCAGCAGTTTACCACCAGACAGTTTAGCATCCCCTAACTATGGCTACACCTTC. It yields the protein CASSLPPDSLASPNYGYTF.

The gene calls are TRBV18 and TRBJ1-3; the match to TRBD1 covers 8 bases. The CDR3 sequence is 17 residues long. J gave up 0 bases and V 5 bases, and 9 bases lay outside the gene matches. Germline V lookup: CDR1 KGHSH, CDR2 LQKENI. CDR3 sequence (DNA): TGTGCCAGCTCATCGGGACAGGACGGGGGCTCTGGAAACACCATATATTTT. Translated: CASSSGQDGGSGNTIYF.

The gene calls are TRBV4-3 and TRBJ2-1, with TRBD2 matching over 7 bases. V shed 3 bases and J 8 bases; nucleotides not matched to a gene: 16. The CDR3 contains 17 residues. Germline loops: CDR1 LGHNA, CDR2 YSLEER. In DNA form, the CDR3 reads TGCGCCAGCAGCCAGGCTGATGCGGGAGCAGTTAGCGATGAGCAGTTCTTC. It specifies CASSQADAGAVSDEQFF.

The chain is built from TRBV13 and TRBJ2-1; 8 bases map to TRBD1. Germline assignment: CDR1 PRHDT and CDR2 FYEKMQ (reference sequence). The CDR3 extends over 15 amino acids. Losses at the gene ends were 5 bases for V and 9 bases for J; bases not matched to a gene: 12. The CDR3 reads CASSPGGQALREQFF. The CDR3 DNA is TGTGCCAGCAGCCCCGGGGGACAGGCTTTGCGTGAGCAGTTCTTC.

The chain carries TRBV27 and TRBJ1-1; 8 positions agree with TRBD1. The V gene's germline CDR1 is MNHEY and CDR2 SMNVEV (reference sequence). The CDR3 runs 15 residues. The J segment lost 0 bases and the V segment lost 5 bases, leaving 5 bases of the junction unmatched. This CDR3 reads CASSGADRVNTEAFF. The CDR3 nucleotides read TGTGCCAGCAGTGGGGCGGACAGGGTGAACACTGAAGCTTTCTTT.

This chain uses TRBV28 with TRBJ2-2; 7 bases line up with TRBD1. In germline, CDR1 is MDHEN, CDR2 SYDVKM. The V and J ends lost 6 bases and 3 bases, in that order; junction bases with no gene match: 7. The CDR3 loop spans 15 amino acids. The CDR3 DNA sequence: TGTGCCAGCAGGGCAGCAGGGGGTGACACCGGGGAGCTGTTTTTT. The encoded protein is CASRAAGGDTGELFF.

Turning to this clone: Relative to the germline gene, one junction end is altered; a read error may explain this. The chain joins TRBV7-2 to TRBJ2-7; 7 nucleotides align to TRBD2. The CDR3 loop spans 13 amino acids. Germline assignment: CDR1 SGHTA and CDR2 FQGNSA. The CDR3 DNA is TGTGCCAGCACGGCGGGAGCCTCCCACGAGCAGTACTTC. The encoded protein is CASTAGASHEQYF. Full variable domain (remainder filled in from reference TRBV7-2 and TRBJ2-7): GAGVSQSPSNKVTEKGKDVELRCDPISGHTALYWYRQSLGQGLEFLIYFQGNSAPDKSGLPSDRFSAERTGGSVSTLTIQRTQQEDSAVYLCASTAGASHEQYFGPGTRLTVT.

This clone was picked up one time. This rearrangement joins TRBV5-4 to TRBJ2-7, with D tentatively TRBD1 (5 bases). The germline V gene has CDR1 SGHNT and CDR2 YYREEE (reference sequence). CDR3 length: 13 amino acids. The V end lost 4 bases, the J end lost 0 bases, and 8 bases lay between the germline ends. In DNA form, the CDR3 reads TGTGCCAGCAGCCTGACAGCCTCCTACGAGCAGTACTTC. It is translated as CASSLTASYEQYF.

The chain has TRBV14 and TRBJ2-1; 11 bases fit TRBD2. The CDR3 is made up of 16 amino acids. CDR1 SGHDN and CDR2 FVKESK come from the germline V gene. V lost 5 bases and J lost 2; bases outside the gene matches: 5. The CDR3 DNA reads TGTGCCAGCAGCAAGGGACTAGCGGAAACCTACAATGAGCAGTTCTTC. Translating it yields CASSKGLAETYNEQFF.